These 17 T cell receptor beta chains originate from one sample sequenced in a study of blood T cell repertoires in COVID-19. Here immunoSEQ multiplex PCR was the method, and the copy in TCRdb shows in-frame clones only, minus some. The sample records roughly 92,000 clones, 80% to 90% being singletons. The source material was peripheral blood. These receptor sequences come from a human donor with acute or convalescent COVID-19. The donor label of this sample is uncertain.

This clone was found once. The J gene is TRBJ2-1, the V gene TRBV5-1, with 7 nucleotides matching TRBD1. The CDR3 extends over 14 amino acids. In germline, CDR1 is SGHRS, CDR2 YFSETQ. Trimming at V came to 0 bases and at J to 7 bases, leaving 4 bases not matched to a gene. The chain's CDR3 is CASSLETGNNEQFF. The CDR3 coding sequence is TGCGCCAGCAGCTTGGAGACAGGGAATAATGAGCAGTTCTTC.

The chain is built from TRBV11-3 and TRBJ2-1, with a tentative D call TRBD1 (5 bases). This CDR3 spans 12 amino acids. From germline, CDR1 is SGHNT and CDR2 YENEEA. The V end lost 5 bases, the J end lost 5 bases, and 7 bases lay between the germline ends. CDR3 loop: CASSPRDNEQFF. CDR3 DNA sequence: TGTGCCAGCAGCCCCAGGGACAATGAGCAGTTCTTC.

This clone appeared a single time. This chain joins TRBV7-2 and TRBJ2-7, with 13 bases lining up with TRBD2. This CDR3 is built from 17 residues. Germline loops: CDR1 SGHTA, CDR2 FQGNSA. J lost 5 bases, V lost 5 bases, and 12 bases had no gene match. CDR3 sequence reads: CASSPRTSGGPLDEQYF. The DNA for the CDR3 is TGTGCCAGCAGCCCACGGACTAGCGGGGGCCCTTTGGACGAGCAGTACTTC.

The V gene is TRBV15, the J gene TRBJ1-2; TRBD1 is a possible D gene (5 bases). V was shortened by 0 bases and J by 0 bases, with 20 bases between the two germline ends. The CDR3 covers 19 residues. Germline V CDR1 and CDR2: LNHNV, YYDKDF (reference sequence). This chain's CDR3 is CATSREGLGGREANYGYTF. The CDR3 coding sequence is TGTGCCACCAGCAGAGAGGGGCTCGGGGGAAGGGAGGCTAACTATGGCTACACCTTC.

The CDR3 sequence is CASSSQGRGQPQHF. The CDR3, as DNA: TGTGCCAGCAGCTCTCAGGGTAGGGGTCAGCCCCAGCATTTT. The chain recombines TRBV7-4 with TRBJ1-5, with D possibly matching TRBD1 (5 bases). The CDR3 length is 14 residues. V lost 4 bases and J lost 6, with 13 bases in between. Germline-derived CDR1 and CDR2 are SGHVT and SQSDAQ.

V gene TRBV19 combines with J gene TRBJ2-7; 9 nucleotides align to TRBD1. The germline V gene encodes CDR1 LNHDA and CDR2 SQIVND (reference sequence). This CDR3 has 15 amino acids. V shed 3 bases and J 2 bases; nucleotides not matched to a gene: 5. CDR3 in DNA: TGTGCCAGTAGTATGGTGGGGACAGGGACCTACGAGCAGTACTTC. Protein: CASSMVGTGTYEQYF. The variable domain in full, completed from reference TRBV19 and TRBJ2-7, reads DGGITQSPKYLFRKEGQNVTLSCEQNLNHDAMYWYRQDPGQGLRLIYYSQIVNDFQKGDIAEGYSVSREKKESFPLTVTSAQKNPTAFYLCASSMVGTGTYEQYFGPGTRLTVT.

The chain uses TRBV7-2 and TRBJ2-1; TRBD1 matches 11 bases. The ends lost 5 bases at V and 3 bases at J; junction bases unmatched: 3. Germline V gene sequence: CDR1 SGHTA, CDR2 FQGNSA. There are 15 residues in the CDR3. CDR3 nucleotides: TGTGCCAGCAGCGCGGGACAGGGGGACTACAATGAGCAGTTCTTC. It encodes CASSAGQGDYNEQFF.

This chain links TRBV6-2 or TRBV6-3 with TRBJ2-1; maybe TRBD1 (6 bases). V was clipped by 2 bases and J by 3 bases, with 17 bases between them. Germline loops: CDR1 MNHEY, CDR2 SVGEGT. This CDR3 spans 17 amino acids. The CDR3 reads CASSYESTGSYYNEQFF. In DNA form, the CDR3 reads TGTGCCAGCAGTTACGAGAGTACAGGGAGCTACTACAATGAGCAGTTCTTC.

The chain carries TRBV7-2 and TRBJ1-6; maybe TRBD1 (5 bases). This CDR3 spans 15 amino acids. The ends were cut back, 5 bases at V and 4 bases at J, with 12 bases in the middle. Germline CDR1 reads SGHTA; CDR2 reads FQGNSA. CDR3 bases: TGTGCCAGCAGCCCGAAAGGGGTTTATAATTCACCCCTCCACTTT. This gives the protein CASSPKGVYNSPLHF.

This clone was counted ten times or more. V gene TRBV5-4 combines with J gene TRBJ1-2, with TRBD1 matching over 7 bases. Unmatched junction bases numbered 6, after V lost 3 bases and J lost 4 bases. The germline V gene has CDR1 SGHNT and CDR2 YYREEE (reference sequence). This CDR3 is 14 amino acids long. The CDR3 spells CASSSPTGVYGYTF. In DNA form, the CDR3 reads TGTGCCAGCAGCTCCCCCACAGGGGTCTATGGCTACACCTTC.

The gene calls are TRBV7-8 and TRBJ2-7; D might be TRBD2 (5 bases). Germline V lookup: CDR1 SGHVS, CDR2 FQNEAQ. The CDR3 contains 15 residues. Trimming left V 3 bases short and J 4 bases short, with 16 bases between. CDR3 residues: CASSFTPGRGYEQYF. CDR3 nucleotide sequence: TGTGCCAGCAGCTTCACCCCGGGCAGAGGGTACGAGCAGTACTTC.

The chain joins TRBV5-1 to TRBJ1-4, with a possible D match to TRBD1 (5 bases). CDR1 and CDR2 from the germline V gene are SGHRS and YFSETQ. The CDR3 covers 17 residues. V lost 10 bases to trimming and J lost 0 bases, with 22 bases between them. CDR3 amino acids: CASSDLRRDSTNEKLFF. CDR3 coding DNA: TGCGCCTCTTCTGATTTGCGACGGGACTCAACTAATGAAAAACTGTTTTTT.

This sequence joins TRBV2 and TRBJ1-6; D call uncertain. Trimming took 9 bases from V and 0 from J, leaving 12 bases between them. From germline, CDR1 is SNHLY and CDR2 FYNNEI. CDR3 length equals 15 residues. Here the CDR3 DNA reads TGTGCCAGTTGTCCTGAGAGCTCCTATAATTCACCCCTCCACTTT. It translates to CASCPESSYNSPLHF.

V usage is TRBV6-6 and J usage is TRBJ1-2; 7 positions match TRBD1. Germline assignment: CDR1 MNHNY and CDR2 SVGAGI (reference sequence). With V trimmed by 5 bases and J by 8 bases, 20 bases remained unmatched. The CDR3 loop spans 17 amino acids. The CDR3 DNA reads as TGTGCCAGCAGTCGGACCGACTTGGGACAGCCCTATGGAGGCTACACCTTC. Its protein product is CASSRTDLGQPYGGYTF.

J is TRBJ1-4 and V is TRBV7-9; no reliable D call. The CDR3 covers 17 residues. Trimming took off 5 bases at V and 1 base at J, with 17 bases between the two ends. Germline CDR1 and CDR2: SEHNR and FQNEAQ (reference sequence). The CDR3 reads CASSPKPPTETNEKLFF. CDR3 sequence (DNA): TGTGCCAGCAGCCCAAAGCCCCCAACCGAAACTAATGAAAAACTGTTTTTT.

The genes are TRBV5-1 and TRBJ1-4; 7 bases align to TRBD1. Germline values: CDR1 SGHRS, CDR2 YFSETQ. Unmatched junction bases numbered 9, after V lost 2 bases and J lost 8 bases. The CDR3 covers 15 residues. The CDR3 is CASSFGGGRGEKLFF. Here the CDR3 DNA reads TGCGCCAGCAGCTTTGGAGGGGGCAGGGGGGAAAAACTGTTTTTT.

The chain has TRBV3-1 (or the pseudogene TRBV3-2) and TRBJ2-1; the D gene is possibly TRBD2 (5 bases). Trimming cost V 1 base and J 7 bases, with 11 bases left between them. Germline assignment: CDR1 LGHDT and CDR2 YNNKEL (reference sequence). The CDR3 length is 14 residues. The CDR3 spells CASSQGRVGNEQFF. DNA of the CDR3: TGTGCCAGCAGCCAAGGGCGGGTGGGGAATGAGCAGTTCTTC.